This T cell receptor (beta chain) was observed in a study of early T cells in non-severe SARS-CoV-2 infection. About the study: Sequencing was performed on bulk RNA from unsorted whole blood, leaving chains unpaired. The study, taken as a whole, reports: Clonotype matching in VDJdb favored anti-spike CD8 responses and did not capture private and CD4 specificities.

Unique molecular identifiers were attached to individual cDNA molecules. TCRdb passed the 5' RACE reads through MiXCR, listing each CDR3 protein once. Of roughly 100,000 distinct CDR3 sequences listed, over 9.5% are singletons. CDR3 size: 12 residues. The V and J ends lost 4 bases and 2 bases respectively, with 7 bases between them. The germline gives CDR1 SQVTM, CDR2 ANQGSEA. A note on this clonotype: Its target is unknown.

This TCR came from an adult who was a healthcare worker with PCR-confirmed SARS-CoV-2 infection or an uninfected control (not recorded which). The genes are TRBV29-1 and TRBJ2-3; D is uncertain. The starting material was whole blood, obtained at baseline. CDR3 amino acids: CSVVPLTDTQYF. CDR3 coding DNA: TGCAGCGTTGTACCCCTCACAGATACGCAGTATTTT.